This TCR beta chain derives from a study of cytomegalovirus exposure and HLA in healthy donors. Whole-study context: Earlier work reported 90 million to 120 million unique TCR beta sequences from about 180 million T cells.

On this clone itself: What it binds is unknown.

Overall study results and limits: As a later analysis revealed, most CMV-associated TCR beta chains appeared HLA-restricted. According to an earlier analysis, most TCR beta V segments yielded productive rearrangements about 87% or about 30% of the time. In a later analysis, TCR beta V- and J-gene trimming showed a link to a missense DCLRE1C variant.

PCR employed 60 Vbeta and 13 Jbeta primers. Clones were read by immunoSEQ multiplex PCR, and TCRdb kept only the in-frame ones, dropping some. The table shows about 94,000 clones, with roughly 75% occurring only once. V dropped 3 bases and J dropped 4; count of bases not matched to a gene: 4. Germline lookup yields CDR1 MGHDK and CDR2 SYGVNS. The CDR3 is made up of 16 amino acids. The specimen was PBMCs. The source is a woman aged 55-75 years in good health and CMV-seronegative. The chain couples TRBV25-1 to TRBJ2-1; 12 bases match TRBD2. CDR3: CASSDPSGRAYNEQFF. The DNA for the CDR3 is TGTGCCAGCAGTGATCCTAGCGGGAGGGCTTACAATGAGCAGTTCTTC.